This TCR beta chain was recorded in a study of cytotoxic CD8 clonotypes in ibrutinib-treated CLL. Study information: Among the samples, the mean was roughly 260,000 productive templates and some 100,000 productive rearrangements.

Profiled with immunoSEQ multiplex PCR; TCRdb holds only in-frame clones, not every one. The data show more than 200,000 clones, with roughly 77% seen just once and approximately 6% held by the top ten. The germline V gene encodes CDR1 SGHVS and CDR2 FNYEAQ. V was clipped by 3 bases and J by 0 bases, with 12 bases between them. This CDR3 region has 16 residues. This sequence was found in a human donor with chronic lymphocytic leukemia. Sequenced here: PBMCs, sampled after 12 months of ibrutinib treatment. V usage is TRBV7-6 and J usage is TRBJ1-3; D is ambiguous. This chain's CDR3 is CASSLKGRNSGNTIYF. The CDR3 nucleotides read TGTGCCAGCAGCTTGAAGGGCAGGAACTCTGGAAACACCATATATTTT.